A selection of T cell receptor beta chains follows, all from one sample in a study of human T cells and chemical hapten exposure. TCRdb itself ran the RACE reads through MiXCR, one entry per CDR3 protein. Of about 120,000 distinct CDR3 sequences listed, less than 15% are singletons. The sequenced sample was whole blood, obtained in connection with sensitization to the hapten diphenylcyclopropenone (DPC). The source is a woman aged 18-30 years with alopecia areata. Some clones in this sample may be carry-over from other donors' samples. Each CDR3 is given with its conserved first and last residue. The D gene is left open where the match is weak. Rows give clone size only sometimes, using once, few, many, or a class for an expanded clone.

cdr3_length	v_call	j_call	clone_size	d_call	cdr3_nt	cdr3_aa
14	TRBV7-2	TRBJ1-2	many	-	TGTGCCAGCAGCTTAAGGGACAAGATCTATGGCTACACCTTC	CASSLRDKIYGYTF
15	TRBV11-2	TRBJ1-2	-	TRBD1	TGTGCCAGCAGCCTTCAGGACAGGGCCCTATATGGCTACACCTTC	CASSLQDRALYGYTF
11	TRBV6-6	TRBJ1-1	many	-	TGTGCCAGCAGTTACCGGATTGAAGCTTTCTTT	CASSYRIEAFF
15	TRBV12-3/TRBV12-4	TRBJ1-5	-	TRBD1	TGTGCCAGCAGTTTACTGGGACAGGGGGAACAGCCCCAGCATTTT	CASSLLGQGEQPQHF
13	TRBV11-2	TRBJ1-2	many	TRBD1	TGTGCCAGCAGCTCCCAGGGGGGCTATGGCTACACCTTC	CASSSQGGYGYTF
13	TRBV6-5	TRBJ1-1	many	-	TGTGCCAGCAGTTACAGTGGAGGATCTGAAGCTTTCTTT	CASSYSGGSEAFF
13	TRBV30	TRBJ1-1	-	-	TGTGCCTGGAGTCTACACCGGGACGGAGAAGCTTTCTTT	CAWSLHRDGEAFF
16	TRBV7-2	TRBJ2-6	-	TRBD1	TGTGCCAGCAGCTTAGTGACAGGGAGTGGGGCCAACGTCCTGACTTTC	CASSLVTGSGANVLTF
17	TRBV28	TRBJ1-1	many	TRBD1	TGTGCCAGCAGGCCCGTGACAGGGGGTCGTGGTAGGACTGAAGCTTTCTTT	CASRPVTGGRGRTEAFF
18	TRBV4-3	TRBJ2-1	few	-	TGCGCCAGCAGCCAAGTGAGTCAGGGGGGACCGAGTTTGGATGAGCAGTTCTTC	CASSQVSQGGPSLDEQFF
16	TRBV13	TRBJ2-3	many	TRBD1	TGTGCCAGCAGACATTACCGGGACAGAATCACAGATACGCAGTATTTT	CASRHYRDRITDTQYF